This is a list of T cell receptor beta chains from one sample in a study of T cells in Graves' hyperthyroidism and ophthalmopathy. TCRdb reanalysed the multiplex PCR reads using MiXCR and keeps one entry per CDR3 protein. The sample lists some 340,000 distinct CDR3 sequences, roughly 13% occurring once. The specimen was blood. All receptors come from a woman aged 40 to 50 with Graves' ophthalmopathy. Each CDR3 is given with its conserved first and last residue. A D gene is named only where the DNA matches it firmly. Size is stated for part of the rows, as once, few or many counts, or as a class when the clone is expanded.

DNA	CDR3	V	size	D	J
TGTGCCAGCAGCTCCGTCGCTGGAAGGCTCACAGATACGCAGTATTTT	CASSSVAGRLTDTQYF	TRBV11-2	many	.	TRBJ2-3
TGTGCCAGCAACCAGGACAGGGGGGGGGAGCAGTACTTC	CASNQDRGGEQYF	TRBV7-2	many	TRBD1	TRBJ2-7
TGTGCCAGCAGTTTTTACGGACCTAATCAGCCCCAGCATTTT	CASSFYGPNQPQHF	TRBV27	many	.	TRBJ1-5
TGTGCCAGCCCCCAACAGAACACCGGGGAGCTGTTTTTT	CASPQQNTGELFF	TRBV18	.	.	TRBJ2-2
TGTGCCAGCTCACCGGCCGCAGGGCTTCGGGCTAGCCACGAGCAGTACTTC	CASSPAAGLRASHEQYF	TRBV18	.	.	TRBJ2-7
TGTGCCAGCAGTTTAGGGAACGTCAATGAGCAGTTCTTC	CASSLGNVNEQFF	TRBV27	.	.	TRBJ2-1
TGTGCCACCAGCCAAGCAGACACAGATACGCAGTATTTT	CATSQADTDTQYF	TRBV15	many	.	TRBJ2-3
TGTGCCAGTAGTATTGGGACAGGAGGAGAGACCCAGTACTTC	CASSIGTGGETQYF	TRBV19	few	TRBD1	TRBJ2-5
TGTGCCAGCAGCCAAATCCAAGAGACCCAGTACTTC	CASSQIQETQYF	TRBV14	.	.	TRBJ2-5
TGTGCCAGCAGCTTAGGAGGGTCCGAGACCCAGTACTTC	CASSLGGSETQYF	TRBV7-9	few	.	TRBJ2-5
TGCAGTGCTAGAGATCCGACTAGGGTAGTCAATGAGCAGTTCTTC	CSARDPTRVVNEQFF	TRBV20-1	many	.	TRBJ2-1
TGTGCCAGCAGCTTAGTTACGGGACTGAACACTGAAGCTTTCTTT	CASSLVTGLNTEAFF	TRBV11-2	many	.	TRBJ1-1
TGTGCCAGCAGTTTGGGGTGGGCGGGGGGGCTGGCAGATACGCAGTATTTT	CASSLGWAGGLADTQYF	TRBV12-3/TRBV12-4	few	TRBD2	TRBJ2-3
TGTGCCAGCAGACAGGCAGGGCTGGGGAGGTCACCCCCCCACTTT	CASRQAGLGRSPPHF	TRBV3-1	.	.	TRBJ1-6
TGTGCCAGCAGCGCCCTTCAGGGGCCAAATTCACCCCTCCACTTT	CASSALQGPNSPLHF	TRBV11-2	few	.	TRBJ1-6
TGTGCCAGCAGTTTAATGGCGGGGTCCCAAGAGACCCAGTACTTC	CASSLMAGSQETQYF	TRBV12-3/TRBV12-4	many	.	TRBJ2-5
TGTGCCACCAGTGACCCAGCGGGGGCCGCCACCGATACGCAGTATTTT	CATSDPAGAATDTQYF	TRBV24-1	many	TRBD2	TRBJ2-3
TGTGCCAGCAGTTTCCGGGCCCGGGGGCAGCCCCAGCATTTT	CASSFRARGQPQHF	TRBV28	many	.	TRBJ1-5
TGTGCTAGTGGTTTGACGACCCTGAGCACAGATACGCAGTATTTT	CASGLTTLSTDTQYF	TRBV12-5	many	.	TRBJ2-3
TGCAGTGCTAGAGAAGGACTCAACACCGGGGAGCTGTTTTTT	CSAREGLNTGELFF	TRBV20-1	.	.	TRBJ2-2
TGTGCCAGCAGCTTGAAGGGGGTGAGGTATGGCTACACCTTC	CASSLKGVRYGYTF	TRBV5-5	.	.	TRBJ1-2
TGCGCCAGCAGCCCGAGGGACAGGGGGCACTCTGAAGCTTTCTTT	CASSPRDRGHSEAFF	TRBV5-1	many	TRBD1	TRBJ1-1
TGTGCCTGGAGGAACAGGGCCTACAATGAGCAGTTCTTC	CAWRNRAYNEQFF	TRBV30	.	.	TRBJ2-1
TGTGCCAGTAGTATCGCTAGCGGTAAAGAGACCCAGTACTTC	CASSIASGKETQYF	TRBV19	.	TRBD2	TRBJ2-5
TGTGCCAGCAGTAAAGCTTCTGGCACTGAAGCTTTCTTT	CASSKASGTEAFF	TRBV7-2	many	.	TRBJ1-1